These T cell receptor beta chains were read from a single sample in a study of beta chain features in type 1 diabetes. Clones were sequenced by immunoSEQ multiplex PCR, and TCRdb holds only the in-frame ones, with some missing. Of some 150,000 clones listed, about 10% are singletons. Sequencing was performed on naive CD4+ T cells from blood. The receptors derive from a man aged 18 to 29 in good health. Both conserved end residues are part of each CDR3. D genes are given only for firm matches. Size tells how often a clone was seen (once, few, many) or the class of an expanded clone, and some rows leave it out.

TRBJ2-3 14 TRBV9 many TRBD1 CASSPRLTGEIAYF TGTGCCAGCAGCCCTCGACTGACAGGGGAGATAGCGTATTTT
TRBJ2-7 17 TRBV25-1 - TRBD1 CASSPNVGQARKYEQYF TGTGCCAGCAGTCCCAACGTAGGACAGGCCAGAAAGTACGAGCAGTACTTC
TRBJ2-7 14 TRBV7-9 few TRBD1 CASSLRDRSNEQYF TGTGCCAGCAGCTTACGGGACAGGTCCAACGAGCAGTACTTC
TRBJ1-3 14 TRBV18 few - CASSPNSSGNTIYF TGTGCCAGCTCACCTAATAGCTCTGGAAACACCATATATTTT
TRBJ2-1 14 TRBV7-3 few TRBD1 CASSGNRGGNEQFF TGTGCCAGCAGCGGAAACAGGGGTGGCAATGAGCAGTTCTTC
TRBJ1-4 13 TRBV27 - - CASKIGGGEKLFF TGTGCCAGCAAAATTGGTGGCGGTGAAAAACTGTTTTTT
TRBJ1-2 13 TRBV11-2 few - CASSFQGYYGYTF TGTGCCAGCAGCTTCCAGGGTTACTATGGCTACACCTTC
TRBJ1-6 17 TRBV27 - TRBD1 CASSSSRQGPYNSPLHF TGTGCCAGCAGTTCCTCTCGACAGGGCCCTTATAATTCACCCCTCCACTTT
TRBJ2-5 15 TRBV5-1 few TRBD2 CASSLLAGGGETQYF TGCGCCAGCAGCTTACTAGCGGGGGGTGGAGAGACCCAGTACTTC
TRBJ2-5 14 TRBV6-1 few TRBD1 CAILRSEGAETQYF TGTGCCATCCTGAGGTCAGAGGGGGCAGAGACCCAGTACTTC
TRBJ1-5 13 TRBV18 - - CASSPPPGQPQHF TGTGCCAGCTCACCTCCGCCGGGTCAGCCCCAGCATTTT
TRBJ2-2 16 TRBV18 - TRBD2 CASSPLAGGNTGELFF TGTGCCAGCTCACCACTTGCGGGGGGAAACACCGGGGAGCTGTTTTTT
TRBJ1-5 13 TRBV2 few - CASSEDSYQPQHF TGTGCCAGCAGTGAGGACAGCTATCAGCCCCAGCATTTT
TRBJ2-1 14 TRBV7-7 - TRBD2 CASSFRGGRDEQFF TGTGCCAGCAGCTTTCGCGGGGGGCGAGATGAGCAGTTCTTC
TRBJ2-2 16 TRBV19 - TRBD1 CASSTAGGMNTGELFF TGTGCCAGTAGCACCGCAGGGGGAATGAACACCGGGGAGCTGTTTTTT
TRBJ1-2 14 TRBV7-9 - - CASSLAGQVYGYTF TGTGCCAGCAGCTTAGCGGGGCAGGTCTATGGCTACACCTTC
TRBJ1-6 15 TRBV6-5 once - CASSSGGSYNSPLHF TGTGCCAGCAGTTCGGGGGGGTCCTATAATTCACCCCTCCACTTT
TRBJ2-7 15 TRBV19 - - CASSIVGTGSYEQYF TGTGCCAGTAGTATAGTGGGAACAGGATCCTACGAGCAGTACTTC
TRBJ2-2 19 TRBV4-2 few - CASSQDLSGHLTNTGELFF TGTGCCAGCAGCCAAGATCTTTCGGGACACCTAACTAACACCGGGGAGCTGTTTTTT
TRBJ2-1 15 TRBV7-3 - TRBD2 CASSGTSGVYNEQFF TGTGCCAGCAGCGGGACTAGCGGGGTCTACAATGAGCAGTTCTTC
TRBJ2-7 15 TRBV6-5 few TRBD2 CASSYVAGVSYEQYF TGTGCCAGCAGTTACGTGGCGGGGGTCTCCTACGAGCAGTACTTC
TRBJ1-1 13 TRBV29-1 few - CSVEDRRVTEAFF TGCAGCGTTGAAGACAGGAGGGTGACTGAAGCTTTCTTT
TRBJ2-3 14 TRBV19 few TRBD1 CASSPRTGRDTQYF TGTGCCAGTAGTCCTCGGACAGGGAGGGATACGCAGTATTTT
TRBJ2-7 14 TRBV5-1 few - CASSFFPGGYEQYF TGCGCCAGCAGCTTTTTCCCAGGTGGCTACGAGCAGTACTTC
TRBJ1-5 15 TRBV7-2 - TRBD1 CASSSARDRGQPQHF TGTGCCAGCAGCTCGGCCCGGGACAGGGGTCAGCCCCAGCATTTT
TRBJ2-2 16 TRBV5-1 few TRBD2 CASSILAGRNTGELFF TGCGCCAGCAGCATTCTAGCGGGGAGAAACACCGGGGAGCTGTTTTTT
TRBJ2-3 15 TRBV4-3 few - CASSQEVRVGNTQYF TGCGCCAGCAGCCAAGAGGTCAGGGTTGGAAATACGCAGTATTTT
TRBJ2-7 14 TRBV6-1 few - CASSVTGFGNEQYF TGTGCCAGCAGTGTCACAGGGTTCGGGAACGAGCAGTACTTC
TRBJ2-3 17 TRBV18 - TRBD1 CASSPSQTGVGTDTQYF TGTGCCAGCTCTCCTTCCCAGACAGGGGTGGGCACAGATACGCAGTATTTT
TRBJ2-3 17 TRBV4-1 few TRBD2 CASSQVGLAGGRDTQYF TGCGCCAGCAGCCAAGTAGGACTAGCGGGGGGGCGAGATACGCAGTATTTT
TRBJ2-1 11 TRBV20-1 - TRBD2 CSWTRDNEQFF TGCAGTTGGACTAGGGACAATGAGCAGTTCTTC
TRBJ1-6 15 TRBV6-1 few - CASSDLSSYNSPLHF TGTGCCAGCAGTGATTTGAGCTCCTATAATTCACCCCTCCACTTT
TRBJ1-6 14 TRBV7-2 - - CASSLEYQGRSLHF TGTGCCAGCAGCTTAGAATATCAGGGGCGATCCCTCCACTTT
TRBJ2-5 15 TRBV27 - TRBD1 CASSSTGGRQETQYF TGTGCCAGCAGTTCCACAGGGGGCCGCCAAGAGACCCAGTACTTC
TRBJ2-1 15 TRBV2 few TRBD1 CASSVGQGARNEQFF TGTGCCAGCAGTGTCGGACAGGGGGCGCGTAATGAGCAGTTCTTC
TRBJ2-2 14 TRBV7-8 few - CASSRDNRPGELFF TGTGCCAGCAGCCGGGATAACCGACCCGGGGAGCTGTTTTTT
TRBJ2-2 13 TRBV12-5 - TRBD1 CASGNAGGGELFF TGTGCTAGTGGGAATGCAGGGGGCGGGGAGCTGTTTTTT
TRBJ1-2 18 TRBV19 - TRBD1 CASSIFGTGGSSNYGYTF TGTGCCAGTAGTATTTTCGGGACAGGGGGCTCTTCGAACTATGGCTACACCTTC
TRBJ1-1 12 TRBV7-9 - TRBD1 CASSAGGVVAFF TGTGCCAGCAGCGCAGGGGGTGTAGTTGCTTTCTTT
TRBJ2-3 15 TRBV6-5 few TRBD1 CASRLGTGGAYTQYF TGTGCCAGCAGACTTGGGACAGGGGGCGCGTATACGCAGTATTTT
TRBJ1-3 15 TRBV6-5 - - CASSYLADSGNTIYF TGTGCCAGCAGTTACTTGGCAGACTCTGGAAACACCATATATTTT
TRBJ1-1 14 TRBV7-2 - - CASNPIGGKKEAFF TGTGCCAGCAACCCGATCGGGGGAAAAAAAGAAGCTTTCTTT
TRBJ2-1 18 TRBV27 few TRBD1 CASNPTPQGQGVGAEQFF TGTGCCAGCAATCCCACCCCCCAGGGACAGGGAGTAGGTGCTGAGCAGTTCTTC